The 8 T cell receptor beta chains reported below all come from one sample, sequenced in a study of post-analysis software for immune sequencing data. Study-wide results and caveats: Included in a set of roughly 5 TRBV segments more frequent in patients than controls were TRBV5-6, TRBV5-1 and TRBV20-1.

Unique molecular identifiers tagged the TCR beta cDNA libraries. From the PCR reads, TCRdb called clonotypes with MiXCR, one entry per CDR3 protein. The sample records roughly 800,000 distinct CDR3 sequences, more than 45% being singletons. These receptors have no known antigen. The material sequenced was blood. The origin of the receptors is a girl between 10 and 17 years old with multiple sclerosis.

This clonotype appeared once. The rearrangement joins TRBV11-2 to TRBJ2-1; D remains ambiguous. The V and J ends lost 0 bases and 0 bases respectively, with 9 bases between them. The germline CDR1 and CDR2 sequences are SGHAT and FQNNGV. The CDR3 loop spans 16 amino acids. The chain's CDR3 is CASSLDSRSSYNEQFF. CDR3 sequence (DNA): TGTGCCAGCAGCTTAGATAGTAGGAGCTCCTACAATGAGCAGTTCTTC.

This clonotype was seen at least ten times. This chain uses TRBV20-1 with TRBJ1-5; D remains ambiguous. The CDR3 consists of 13 residues. Germline V gene sequence: CDR1 DFQATT, CDR2 SNEGSKA (reference sequence). The ends were cut back, 3 bases at V and 2 bases at J, with 8 bases in the middle. The CDR3 region is CSASSGGNQPQHF. The CDR3 DNA reads TGCAGTGCTAGTTCCGGGGGCAATCAGCCCCAGCATTTT.

The chain employs TRBV20-1 and TRBJ2-3; TRBD2 matches at 7 bases. The J segment lost 2 bases and the V segment lost 3 bases, leaving 5 bases of the junction unmatched. In germline, CDR1 is DFQATT, CDR2 SNEGSKA (reference sequence). This CDR3 has 14 amino acids. DNA of the CDR3: TGCAGTGCTAGCTCTAGCGGATTCACAGATACGCAGTATTTT. This translates into CSASSSGFTDTQYF.

The gene calls are TRBV7-9 and TRBJ2-4; D is ambiguous. The J call may not be correct, given that the DNA end is closer to TRBJ2-7. Germline values: CDR1 SEHNR, CDR2 FQNEAQ (reference sequence). This CDR3 has 16 amino acids. The CDR3 spells CASSLGVSSLYYEQYF. CDR3 nucleotide sequence: TGTGCCAGCAGCTTAGGGGTCTCCTCCCTCTACTACGAGCAGTACTTC.

This sequence joins TRBV4-1 and TRBJ1-5; D ambiguous. The V and J ends lost 0 bases and 7 bases respectively, with 13 bases between them. This CDR3 is built from 15 residues. Per germline, CDR1 MGHRA and CDR2 YSYEKL. The CDR3 region is CASSQDPEAVQPQHF. The CDR3 nucleotides read TGCGCCAGCAGCCAAGATCCTGAGGCGGTGCAGCCCCAGCATTTT.

This chain connects TRBV9 to TRBJ2-1, with D possibly TRBD2 on 6 matching bases. Germline loops: CDR1 SGDLS, CDR2 YYNGEE. The CDR3 loop spans 16 amino acids. Deletions cut 3 bases from V and 3 bases from J, with 16 bases between. The CDR3 coding sequence is TGTGCCAGCAGCGCCGGGACTTCCCTATACTACAATGAGCAGTTCTTC. Translated: CASSAGTSLYYNEQFF.

The CDR3 sequence is CASSPLIGTGELFF. The CDR3 DNA reads as TGTGCCAGCAGCCCTTTAATTGGTACCGGGGAGCTGTTTTTT. The V call is TRBV12-3 or TRBV12-4, the J call TRBJ2-2; D is unclear. The ends were cut back, 6 bases at V and 5 bases at J, with 13 bases in the middle. This CDR3 region has 14 residues.

The chain uses TRBV29-1 and TRBJ2-5; perhaps TRBD1 as D (8 bases). The last part of the DNA fits TRBJ2-7 better; the J call may be wrong. The CDR3 spans 15 residues. Germline V gene data show CDR1 as SQVTM and CDR2 as ANQGSEA. The CDR3 loop reads CSVSHLNRGGYEQYF. CDR3 DNA sequence: TGCAGCGTTAGCCATTTAAACAGGGGGGGCTACGAGCAGTACTTC.